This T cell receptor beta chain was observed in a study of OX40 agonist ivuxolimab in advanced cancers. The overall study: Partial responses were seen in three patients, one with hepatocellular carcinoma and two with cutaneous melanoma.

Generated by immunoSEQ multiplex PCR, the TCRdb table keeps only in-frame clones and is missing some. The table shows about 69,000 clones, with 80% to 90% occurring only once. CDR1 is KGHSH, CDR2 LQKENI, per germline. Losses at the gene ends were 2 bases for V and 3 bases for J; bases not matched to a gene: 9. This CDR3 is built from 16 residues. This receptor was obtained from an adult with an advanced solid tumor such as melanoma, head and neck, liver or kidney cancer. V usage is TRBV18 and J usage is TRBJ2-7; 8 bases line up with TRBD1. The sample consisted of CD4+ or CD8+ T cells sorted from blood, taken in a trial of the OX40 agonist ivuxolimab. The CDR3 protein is CASSPDSRGHVYEQYF. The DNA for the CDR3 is TGTGCCAGCTCACCAGATTCCAGGGGGCATGTCTACGAGCAGTACTTC. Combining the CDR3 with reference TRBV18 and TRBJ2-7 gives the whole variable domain NAGVMQNPRHLVRRRGQEARLRCSPMKGHSHVYWYRQLPEEGLKFMVYLQKENIIDESGMPKERFSAEFPKEGPSILRIQQVVRGDSAAYFCASSPDSRGHVYEQYFGPGTRLTVT.